These 16 T cell receptor beta chains were all obtained from the same sample, sequenced in a study of blood T cell repertoires in COVID-19. Here immunoSEQ multiplex PCR was the method, and the copy in TCRdb shows in-frame clones only, minus some. The profile shows about 200,000 clones, about 85% of them singletons. The source material was peripheral blood. All receptors come from a woman aged 40-49 years with COVID-19, enrolled during active disease.

V is TRBV29-1 and J is TRBJ1-4, with 9 positions matching TRBD1. Losses at the gene ends were 4 bases for V and 4 bases for J; bases not matched to a gene: 13. This CDR3 contains 17 residues. Germline V gives CDR1 SQVTM, CDR2 ANQGSEA. CDR3 in amino acids: CSVAGGQGRSVNEKLFF. For the CDR3, the DNA is TGCAGCGTTGCAGGGGGACAGGGCCGTTCGGTTAATGAAAAACTGTTTTTT.

The V and J genes are TRBV10-2 and TRBJ1-1, with D hard to call. This CDR3 contains 13 residues. The V end lost 6 bases, the J end lost 2 bases, and 10 bases lay between the germline ends. CDR1 WSHSY and CDR2 SAAADI come from the germline V gene. CDR3 DNA sequence: TGCGCCAGCAGGTACAGCAAAAACACTGAAGCTTTCTTT. Amino acids: CASRYSKNTEAFF.

This CDR3 reads CASSGTGGINEQFF. DNA of the CDR3: TGTGCCAGTAGCGGGACAGGGGGAATCAATGAGCAGTTCTTC. The rearrangement uses TRBV19 and TRBJ2-1; 11 nucleotides match TRBD1. V lost 6 bases and J lost 6; bases outside the gene matches: 4. Germline CDR1 reads LNHDA; CDR2 reads SQIVND (reference sequence). The CDR3 length is 14 residues.

The chain couples TRBV7-9 to TRBJ2-3; D unresolved. Germline CDR1 reads SEHNR; CDR2 reads FQNEAQ (reference sequence). Trimming pared 5 bases from V and 5 bases from J, leaving 8 bases between. This CDR3 comprises 12 residues. CDR3: CASSPHRDTQYF. In DNA form, the CDR3 reads TGTGCCAGCAGCCCGCACAGAGATACGCAGTATTTT.

The chain carries TRBV19 and TRBJ2-7; 7 bases agree with TRBD2. V lost 3 bases, J lost 0 bases, and 5 bases stayed unmatched. This CDR3 spans 15 amino acids. Germline V CDR1 and CDR2: LNHDA, SQIVND (reference sequence). Here the CDR3 DNA reads TGTGCCAGTAGTATGGCCGGGACTACCTCCTACGAGCAGTACTTC. The encoded protein is CASSMAGTTSYEQYF. Using reference TRBV19 and TRBJ2-7 for the parts outside the CDR3, the full variable domain is DGGITQSPKYLFRKEGQNVTLSCEQNLNHDAMYWYRQDPGQGLRLIYYSQIVNDFQKGDIAEGYSVSREKKESFPLTVTSAQKNPTAFYLCASSMAGTTSYEQYFGPGTRLTVT.

The V and J genes are TRBV5-1 and TRBJ1-2; D ambiguous. The ends were cut back, 2 bases at V and 6 bases at J, with 11 bases in the middle. Germline V gene data show CDR1 as SGHRS and CDR2 as YFSETQ. The CDR3 consists of 13 residues. Here the CDR3 reads CASSFENADGYTF. DNA of the CDR3: TGCGCCAGCAGCTTCGAAAATGCGGATGGCTACACCTTC. Full variable domain (rest looked up from reference TRBV5-1 and TRBJ1-2): KAGVTQTPRYLIKTRGQQVTLSCSPISGHRSVSWYQQTPGQGLQFLFEYFSETQRNKGNFPGRFSGRQFSNSRSEMNVSTLELGDSALYLCASSFENADGYTFGSGTRLTVV.

This clone has a handful of counts. The gene calls are TRBV7-9 and TRBJ2-3, with 8 bases aligning to TRBD1. CDR3 length: 17 residues. V was pared by 5 bases and J by 5 bases, with 15 bases of the junction left unmatched. The germline CDR1 and CDR2 sequences are SEHNR and FQNEAQ (reference sequence). In nucleotides, the CDR3 is TGTGCCAGCAGCCCATCACCGGGACAGGTGGGACAAGATACGCAGTATTTT. It codes for CASSPSPGQVGQDTQYF.

The J gene is TRBJ2-5, the V gene TRBV21-1; the D segment call TRBD2 is taken from the table without a DNA check. TRBV21-1 corresponds to a pseudogene. The CDR3 runs to 18 residues. CDR3 amino acids: CASSKGSGGTGGCETQYF. The CDR3 region has the DNA TGTGCCAGCAGCAAAGGGTCGGGCGGGACTGGGGGATGCGAGACCCAGTACTTC.

The chain has TRBV5-1 and TRBJ2-5; the match to TRBD2 covers 8 bases. This CDR3 has 15 amino acids. Germline CDR1 SGHRS, CDR2 YFSETQ. Germline trimming cut 0 bases from V and 1 base from J; bases unmatched to any gene: 2. The CDR3 here is CASSLVAGSQETQYF. The DNA for the CDR3 is TGCGCCAGCAGCTTGGTAGCGGGGTCCCAAGAGACCCAGTACTTC.

This clone came up a few times. This chain links TRBV19 with TRBJ2-7, with a tentative D call TRBD2 (6 bases). The germline V gene encodes CDR1 LNHDA and CDR2 SQIVND (reference sequence). With 3 bases removed from V and 7 bases from J, the gap between germline ends came to 13 bases. The CDR3 is 13 residues long. In DNA, the CDR3 is TGTGCCAGTAGTATGGAAGGAGGGGATGAGCAGTACTTC. It encodes CASSMEGGDEQYF.

The rearrangement links TRBV19 to TRBJ1-4; 9 bases are a match to TRBD1. The CDR3 loop spans 16 amino acids. J lost 7 bases, V lost 6 bases, and 12 bases had no gene match. The germline CDR1 and CDR2 sequences are LNHDA and SQIVND (reference sequence). The CDR3 region is CASRVQQGARGEKLFF. CDR3 DNA sequence: TGTGCCAGTAGAGTTCAACAGGGGGCGCGGGGTGAAAAACTGTTTTTT.

This clone was seen a handful of times. The chain carries TRBV7-9 and TRBJ1-1; no reliable D call. Germline-derived CDR1 and CDR2 are SEHNR and FQNEAQ (reference sequence). CDR3 size: 12 residues. V was shortened by 5 bases and J by 10 bases, with 14 bases between the two germline ends. DNA of the CDR3: TGTGCCAGCAGCCCGAGGGTACCAGGAGCTTTCTTT. Its translation: CASSPRVPGAFF.

This chain joins TRBV24-1 and TRBJ2-7; a weak D match, TRBD1 (5 bases). CDR1 KGHDR and CDR2 SFDVKD come from the germline V gene. Trimming removed 3 bases from V and 5 bases from J, with 13 bases in between. The CDR3 is 14 residues long. CDR3 residues: CATSDGQGRNEQYF. The CDR3 nucleotides read TGTGCCACCAGTGATGGGCAGGGCAGGAACGAGCAGTACTTC.

This clone was found once. The V gene is TRBV5-1, the J gene TRBJ2-1; 10 bases are shared with TRBD2. This CDR3 is 16 amino acids long. V lost 0 bases to trimming and J lost 8 bases; unmatched junction nucleotides: 8. Germline V gene sequence: CDR1 SGHRS, CDR2 YFSETQ. CDR3 nucleotide sequence: TGCGCCAGCAGCTTGGTATCTAGCGGGAGCTCCCATGAGCAGTTCTTC. Protein: CASSLVSSGSSHEQFF.

This rearrangement joins TRBV15 to TRBJ2-3; 8 bases map to TRBD2. This CDR3 region has 19 residues. Germline CDR1 reads LNHNV; CDR2 reads YYDKDF (reference sequence). V dropped 1 base and J dropped 2; count of bases not matched to a gene: 14. The CDR3 DNA follows: TGTGCCACCAGCAGAGGCCAGCAAAGTATAGCGGGATCCACAGATACGCAGTATTTT. Translation gives CATSRGQQSIAGSTDTQYF.

The chain is built from TRBV10-3 and TRBJ1-2, with TRBD1 matching 7 bases. Trimming removed 0 bases from V and 8 bases from J; junction bases left unmatched: 9. CDR1 is ENHRY, CDR2 SYGVKD, per germline. The CDR3 length is 15 residues. As DNA, the CDR3 is TGTGCCATCAGTGAGTCCCAGGGACAGTCTTGGGGCTACACCTTC. Its translation: CAISESQGQSWGYTF.